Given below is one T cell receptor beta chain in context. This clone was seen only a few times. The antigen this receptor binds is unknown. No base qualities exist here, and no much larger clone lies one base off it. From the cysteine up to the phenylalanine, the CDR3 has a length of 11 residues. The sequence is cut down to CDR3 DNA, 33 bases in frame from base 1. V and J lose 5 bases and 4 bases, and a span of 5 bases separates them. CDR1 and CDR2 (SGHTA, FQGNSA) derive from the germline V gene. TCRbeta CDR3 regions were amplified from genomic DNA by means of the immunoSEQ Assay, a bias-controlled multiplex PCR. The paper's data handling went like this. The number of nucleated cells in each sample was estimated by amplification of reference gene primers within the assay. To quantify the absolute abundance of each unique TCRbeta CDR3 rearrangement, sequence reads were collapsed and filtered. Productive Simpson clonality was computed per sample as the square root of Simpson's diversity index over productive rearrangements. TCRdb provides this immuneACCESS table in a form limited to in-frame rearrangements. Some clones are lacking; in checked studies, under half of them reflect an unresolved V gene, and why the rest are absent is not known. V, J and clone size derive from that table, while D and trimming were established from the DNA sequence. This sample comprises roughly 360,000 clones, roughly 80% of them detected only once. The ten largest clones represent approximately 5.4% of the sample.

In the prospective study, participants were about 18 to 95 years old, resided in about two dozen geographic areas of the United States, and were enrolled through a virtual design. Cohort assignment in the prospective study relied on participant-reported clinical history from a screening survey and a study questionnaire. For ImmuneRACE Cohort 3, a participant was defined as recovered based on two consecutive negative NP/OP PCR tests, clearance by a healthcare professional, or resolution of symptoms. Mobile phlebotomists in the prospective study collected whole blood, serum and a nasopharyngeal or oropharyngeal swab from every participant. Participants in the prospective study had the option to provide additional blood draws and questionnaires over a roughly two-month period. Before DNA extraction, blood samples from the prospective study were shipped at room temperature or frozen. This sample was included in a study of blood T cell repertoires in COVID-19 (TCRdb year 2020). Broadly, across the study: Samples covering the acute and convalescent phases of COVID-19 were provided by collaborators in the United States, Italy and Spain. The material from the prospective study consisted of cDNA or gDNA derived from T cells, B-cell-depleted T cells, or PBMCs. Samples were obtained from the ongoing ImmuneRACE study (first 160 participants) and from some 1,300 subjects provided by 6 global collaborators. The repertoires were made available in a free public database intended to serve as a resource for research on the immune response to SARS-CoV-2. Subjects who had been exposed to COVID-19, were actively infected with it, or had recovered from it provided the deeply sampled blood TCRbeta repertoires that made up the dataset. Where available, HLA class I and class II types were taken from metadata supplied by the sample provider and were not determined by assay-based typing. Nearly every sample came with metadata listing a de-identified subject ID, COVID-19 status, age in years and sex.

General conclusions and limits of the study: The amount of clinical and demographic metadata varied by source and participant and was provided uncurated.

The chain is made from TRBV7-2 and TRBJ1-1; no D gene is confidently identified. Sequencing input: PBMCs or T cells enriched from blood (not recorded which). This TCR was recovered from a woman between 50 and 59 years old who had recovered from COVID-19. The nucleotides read TGTGCCAGCAGCCCGTTCACTGAAGCTTTCTTT. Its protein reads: CASSPFTEAFF.